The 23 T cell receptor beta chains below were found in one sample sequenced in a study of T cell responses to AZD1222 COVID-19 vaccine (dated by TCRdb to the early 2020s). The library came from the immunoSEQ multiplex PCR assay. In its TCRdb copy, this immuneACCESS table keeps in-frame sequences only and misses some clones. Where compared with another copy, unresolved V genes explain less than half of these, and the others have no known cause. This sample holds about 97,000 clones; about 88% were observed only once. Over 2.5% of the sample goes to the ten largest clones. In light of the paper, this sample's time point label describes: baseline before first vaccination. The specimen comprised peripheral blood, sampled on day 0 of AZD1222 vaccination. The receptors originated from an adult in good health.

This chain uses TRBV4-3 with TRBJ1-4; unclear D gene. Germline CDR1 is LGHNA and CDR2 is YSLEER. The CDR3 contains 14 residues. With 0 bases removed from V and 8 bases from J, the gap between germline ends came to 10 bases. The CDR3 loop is CASSQDRLYEKLFF. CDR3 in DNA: TGCGCCAGCAGCCAAGATCGACTCTACGAAAAACTGTTTTTT.

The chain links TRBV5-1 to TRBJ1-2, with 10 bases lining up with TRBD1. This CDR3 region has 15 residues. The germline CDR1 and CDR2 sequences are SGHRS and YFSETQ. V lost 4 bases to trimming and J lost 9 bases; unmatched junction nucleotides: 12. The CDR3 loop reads CASSPRTGGIRSYTF. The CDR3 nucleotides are TGCGCCAGCAGCCCCCGGACAGGGGGGATTAGAAGCTACACCTTC. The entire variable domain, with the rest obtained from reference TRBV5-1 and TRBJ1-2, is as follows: KAGVTQTPRYLIKTRGQQVTLSCSPISGHRSVSWYQQTPGQGLQFLFEYFSETQRNKGNFPGRFSGRQFSNSRSEMNVSTLELGDSALYLCASSPRTGGIRSYTFGSGTRLTVV.

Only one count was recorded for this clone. The CDR3 loop reads CATSDGTVSTDTQYF. The CDR3 DNA is TGTGCCACCAGTGATGGGACAGTAAGCACAGATACGCAGTATTTT. The chain is built from TRBV24-1 and TRBJ2-3; the match to TRBD1 covers 7 bases. The V gene's germline CDR1 is KGHDR and CDR2 SFDVKD. The CDR3 consists of 15 residues. Germline trimming cut 3 bases from V and 0 bases from J; bases unmatched to any gene: 2.

The CDR3 DNA reads as TGTGCCAGCAGTTACTCGTGGGTGCGGGATCGGAGTCAGCCCCAGCATTTT. Protein product: CASSYSWVRDRSQPQHF. The V and J genes are TRBV6-2 or TRBV6-3 and TRBJ1-5, with D unclear. Trimming stripped 0 bases from V and 6 bases from J, with 18 bases between. This CDR3 has 17 amino acids. Germline CDR1 reads MNHEY; CDR2 reads SVGEGT.

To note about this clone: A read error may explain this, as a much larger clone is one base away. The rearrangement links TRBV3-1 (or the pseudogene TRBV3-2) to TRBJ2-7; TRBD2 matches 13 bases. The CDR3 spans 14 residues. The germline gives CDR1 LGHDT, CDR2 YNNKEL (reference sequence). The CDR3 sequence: CANSPGLAGTEQYF. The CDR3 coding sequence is TGTGCCAACAGCCCGGGACTAGCGGGGACCGAGCAGTACTTC.

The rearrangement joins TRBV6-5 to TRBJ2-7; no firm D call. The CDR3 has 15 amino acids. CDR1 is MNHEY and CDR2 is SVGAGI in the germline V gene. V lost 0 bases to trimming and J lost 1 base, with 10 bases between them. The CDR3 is CASSYSSTISYEQYF. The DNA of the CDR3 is TGTGCCAGCAGTTACTCGTCTACTATTTCCTACGAGCAGTACTTC.

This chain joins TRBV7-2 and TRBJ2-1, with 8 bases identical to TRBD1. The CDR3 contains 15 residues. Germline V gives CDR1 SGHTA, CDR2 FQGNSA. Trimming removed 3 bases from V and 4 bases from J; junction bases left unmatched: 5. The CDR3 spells CASSLRRQGYNEQFF. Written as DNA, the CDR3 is TGTGCCAGCAGCTTGAGGCGACAGGGGTACAATGAGCAGTTCTTC.

CDR3 loop: CAWGKGGALYEQYF. In nucleotides, the CDR3 is TGTGCCTGGGGGAAGGGGGGGGCCCTCTACGAGCAGTACTTC. This chain links TRBV30 with TRBJ2-7, with D possibly being TRBD2 (7 bases). The V gene lost 5 bases and the J gene lost 3 bases, with 17 bases spanning the gap. The CDR3 runs 14 residues. Germline-derived CDR1 and CDR2 are GTSNPN and SVGIG (reference sequence).

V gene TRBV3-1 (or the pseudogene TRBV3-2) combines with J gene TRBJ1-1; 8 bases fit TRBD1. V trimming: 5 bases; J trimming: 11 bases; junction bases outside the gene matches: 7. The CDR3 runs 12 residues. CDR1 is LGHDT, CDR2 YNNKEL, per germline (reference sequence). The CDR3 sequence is CASSTGQGSAFF. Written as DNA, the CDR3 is TGTGCCAGCAGCACCGGACAGGGCTCCGCTTTCTTT.

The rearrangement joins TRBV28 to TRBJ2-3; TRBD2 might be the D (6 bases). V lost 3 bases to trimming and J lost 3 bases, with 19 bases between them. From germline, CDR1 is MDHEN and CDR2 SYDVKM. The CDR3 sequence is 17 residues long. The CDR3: CASSFSPTSQLTDTQYF. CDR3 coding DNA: TGTGCCAGCAGTTTTTCCCCGACTAGTCAATTGACAGATACGCAGTATTTT.

Here the CDR3 reads CASSPVGDGPYEQYF. The CDR3 coding sequence is TGCGCCAGCAGCCCCGTGGGGGACGGGCCCTACGAGCAGTACTTC. The gene calls are TRBV5-1 and TRBJ2-7, with D perhaps being TRBD1 or TRBD2 (5 bases each). CDR1 SGHRS and CDR2 YFSETQ come from the germline V gene. The CDR3 covers 15 residues. The germline V and J ends were trimmed by 4 bases and 2 bases, with 16 bases remaining between them. Full variable domain (missing parts from reference TRBV5-1 and TRBJ2-7): KAGVTQTPRYLIKTRGQQVTLSCSPISGHRSVSWYQQTPGQGLQFLFEYFSETQRNKGNFPGRFSGRQFSNSRSEMNVSTLELGDSALYLCASSPVGDGPYEQYFGPGTRLTVT.

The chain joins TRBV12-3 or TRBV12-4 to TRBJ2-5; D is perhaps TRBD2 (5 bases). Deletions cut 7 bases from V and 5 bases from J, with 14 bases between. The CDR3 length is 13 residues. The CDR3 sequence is CASTSAGEETQYF. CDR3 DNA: TGTGCCAGCACCTCGGCCGGGGAGGAGACCCAGTACTTC.

The DNA of the CDR3 is TGTGCCAGCAGTTTAGTGGGAGATAACTATGGCTACACCTTC. Its protein product is CASSLVGDNYGYTF. J is TRBJ1-2 and V is TRBV27; the D is unclear. Germline V lookup: CDR1 MNHEY, CDR2 SMNVEV (reference sequence). The CDR3 consists of 14 residues. Trimming pared 2 bases from V and 1 base from J, leaving 8 bases between.

CDR3 sequence: CSASSGLQFF. In DNA form, the CDR3 reads TGCAGTGCCTCCTCGGGACTGCAGTTCTTC. This chain joins TRBV20-1 and TRBJ2-1; possible D gene TRBD2, 6 bases. The germline V gene encodes CDR1 DFQATT and CDR2 SNEGSKA (reference sequence). V was cut by 6 bases and J by 12 bases, with 12 bases left in between. This CDR3 comprises 10 residues.

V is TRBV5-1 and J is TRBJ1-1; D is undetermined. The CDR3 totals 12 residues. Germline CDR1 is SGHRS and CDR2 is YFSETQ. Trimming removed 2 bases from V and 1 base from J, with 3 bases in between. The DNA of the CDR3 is TGCGCCAGCAGCTTTCAGAACACTGAAGCTTTCTTT. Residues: CASSFQNTEAFF.

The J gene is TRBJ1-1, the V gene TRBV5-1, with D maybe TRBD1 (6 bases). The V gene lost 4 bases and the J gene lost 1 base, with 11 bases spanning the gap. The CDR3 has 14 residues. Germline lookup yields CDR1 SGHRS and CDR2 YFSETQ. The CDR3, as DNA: TGCGCCAGCAGCAGGGGGACACCGAACACTGAAGCTTTCTTT. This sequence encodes CASSRGTPNTEAFF.

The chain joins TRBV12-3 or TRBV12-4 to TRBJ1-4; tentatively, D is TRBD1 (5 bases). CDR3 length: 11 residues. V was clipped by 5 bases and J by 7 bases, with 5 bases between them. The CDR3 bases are TGTGCCAGCAGTGACAGTGAAAAACTGTTTTTT. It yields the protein CASSDSEKLFF.

The CDR3 nucleotides read TGTGCCAGCAGCTTCAGGACAGACATGAACACTGAAGCTTTCTTT. This gives the protein CASSFRTDMNTEAFF. This chain joins TRBV3-1 (or the pseudogene TRBV3-2) and TRBJ1-1; the D gene is possibly TRBD1 (6 bases). The germline gives CDR1 LGHDT, CDR2 YNNKEL (reference sequence). The CDR3 has 15 residues. V lost 5 bases and J lost 0, with 13 bases in between.

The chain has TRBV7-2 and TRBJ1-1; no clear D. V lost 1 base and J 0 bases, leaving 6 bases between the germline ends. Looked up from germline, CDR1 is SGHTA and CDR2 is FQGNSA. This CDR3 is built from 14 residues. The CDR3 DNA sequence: TGTGCCAGCAGCTTAGAAGGCTTGAACACTGAAGCTTTCTTT. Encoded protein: CASSLEGLNTEAFF. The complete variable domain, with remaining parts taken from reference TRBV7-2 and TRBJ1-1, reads GAGVSQSPSNKVTEKGKDVELRCDPISGHTALYWYRQSLGQGLEFLIYFQGNSAPDKSGLPSDRFSAERTGGSVSTLTIQRTQQEDSAVYLCASSLEGLNTEAFFGQGTRLTVV.

CDR3 protein: CASSRWDRQTDYGYTF. In DNA form, the CDR3 reads TGTGCCAGCAGCCGTTGGGACAGGCAAACGGACTATGGCTACACCTTC. The rearrangement links TRBV7-6 to TRBJ1-2; 8 bases agree with TRBD1. The V gene end was trimmed by 5 bases and the J gene end by 3 bases; junction bases not matched to a gene: 11. The CDR3 extends over 16 amino acids. From germline, CDR1 is SGHVS and CDR2 FNYEAQ. Using reference TRBV7-6 and TRBJ1-2 for the parts outside the CDR3, the full variable domain is GAGVSQSPRYKVTKRGQDVALRCDPISGHVSLYWYRQALGQGPEFLTYFNYEAQQDKSGLPNDRFSAERPEGSISTLTIQRTEQRDSAMYRCASSRWDRQTDYGYTFGSGTRLTVV.

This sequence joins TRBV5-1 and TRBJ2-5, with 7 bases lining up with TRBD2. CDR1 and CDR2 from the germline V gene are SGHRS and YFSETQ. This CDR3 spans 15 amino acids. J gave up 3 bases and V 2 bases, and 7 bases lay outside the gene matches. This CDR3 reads CASSFFGTKEETQYF. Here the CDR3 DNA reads TGCGCCAGCAGCTTTTTCGGGACTAAGGAAGAGACCCAGTACTTC.

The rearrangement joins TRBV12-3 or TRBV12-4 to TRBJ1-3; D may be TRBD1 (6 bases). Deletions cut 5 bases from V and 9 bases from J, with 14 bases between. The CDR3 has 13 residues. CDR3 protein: CASSRNRETTIYF. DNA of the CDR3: TGTGCCAGCAGTCGAAACAGGGAGACCACCATATATTTT.

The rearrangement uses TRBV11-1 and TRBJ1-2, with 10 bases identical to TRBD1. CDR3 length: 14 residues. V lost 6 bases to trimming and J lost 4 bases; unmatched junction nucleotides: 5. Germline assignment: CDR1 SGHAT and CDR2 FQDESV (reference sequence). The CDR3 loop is CASSSGTGVYGYTF. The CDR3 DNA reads TGTGCCAGCAGTTCCGGGACAGGGGTCTATGGCTACACCTTC.